These T cell receptor beta chains were read from a single sample in a study of T cells after posttransplantation cyclophosphamide. Assay used: immunoSEQ multiplex PCR; TCRdb lists only in-frame clones, some missing. The sample was found to contain 42,000 or so clones, and every one recurs. What was sequenced was PBMCs. The receptors shown here come from a woman in her fifties or sixties in good health and a related stem cell transplant donor. The conserved cysteine and the conserved F or W are not part of the CDR3 here. Clone size, where shown, is once, few, many, or a class for clones that have expanded.

j_call v_call clone_size cdr3_aa
TRBJ2-1 TRBV27 - ASSRGYVGNEQF
TRBJ1-2 TRBV4-1 many ASSQVLGAVNYGYT
TRBJ2-3 TRBV27 - ASSFRPSPVSDTQY
TRBJ2-3 TRBV29-1 few SVSATGGGTDTQY
TRBJ2-7 TRBV9 many ASSGVTDGGHEQY
TRBJ2-7 TRBV4-2 many ASSQGTGEREQY
TRBJ2-1 TRBV5-1 many ASSRDRGYNEQF
TRBJ2-7 TRBV27 few ASSRPEGEQY
TRBJ2-5 TRBV4-1 many ASSRIEPETQY
TRBJ1-1 TRBV11-3 - ASSKQGSTEAF
TRBJ1-1 TRBV5-4 many ASSLDAGRDTEAF
TRBJ1-6 TRBV15 large ATSGTQGFTNSPLH
TRBJ2-2 TRBV2 many ASSEFPSNTGELF
TRBJ2-3 TRBV30 many AWSETSGAPDTQY
TRBJ1-1 TRBV29-1 many SVRQGLSLSQMNTEAF
TRBJ1-2 TRBV15 many ATSRGTGTGNGYT
TRBJ2-1 TRBV15 many ATSRALAGDNEQF
TRBJ2-5 TRBV9 many ASSVATGQGQETQY
TRBJ1-2 TRBV30 many AWSWDNNYGYT
TRBJ1-5 TRBV28 many ASSSTGYQPQH
TRBJ1-1 TRBV30 many AWGTGIEAF
TRBJ2-7 TRBV28 many ASSPTGPPYEQY
TRBJ1-2 TRBV21-1 many ASSTVDSTNYGYT
TRBJ2-5 TRBV5-1 many ASSSGQGAGETQY
TRBJ1-4 TRBV7-2 many ASSFDGATNEKLF
TRBJ1-1 TRBV19 many ASSIGSRNTEAF
TRBJ2-5 TRBV5-1 few ASSLADTRETQY
TRBJ1-2 TRBV2 many ASSLIMLAPGGYT
TRBJ2-3 TRBV4-2 many ASSQSRGGTTQY
TRBJ1-2 TRBV6-1 many ASSARGQSGYT
TRBJ2-1 TRBV9 - ASSESGGAYNEQF